This TCR beta chain was sequenced during a study of Ad26.COV2.S vaccination and SARS-CoV-2 variants. Across the study: Donor had been placed in the Ad26.COV2.S arm of the COV1001 trial. Ad26.COV2.S shots went into the muscle once or twice, 56 days apart.

Treatment meaning: 15 to 20 received Ad26.COV2.S at low or high dose, single or two shots; roughly five received placebo; per-sample allocation not given. Sampling was performed 63 days after the first vaccine or placebo injection. Whole-study findings and limits: Recipients given vaccine exceeded placebo recipients in spike-specific TCR breadth. Marked by substantial breadth, spike-specific CD8+ and CD4+ T cell responses were reportedly seen after vaccination.

CDR3 size: 17 residues. Germline V lookup: CDR1 MNHEY, CDR2 SMNVEV (reference sequence). V dropped 4 bases and J dropped 1 base, with 16 bases sitting between them. Concerning this clone itself: Its matching antigen is unknown.

The data were produced by immunoSEQ multiplex PCR, yet TCRdb's version contains in-frame clones alone and is incomplete. The table has around 450,000 clones, 89% seen once. This sequence joins TRBV27 and TRBJ2-2, with D perhaps TRBD1 (6 bases). The sample here was peripheral blood, taken in a trial of Ad26.COV2.S vaccine versus placebo. The clonotype originates from a person between 18 and 65 years old who received the Ad26.COV2.S COVID-19 vaccine or a placebo. CDR3 sequence reads: CASSWSYPGQNTGELFF. The CDR3 coding sequence is TGTGCCAGCAGTTGGTCCTACCCGGGACAGAACACCGGGGAGCTGTTTTTT.